This T cell receptor (beta chain) was observed in a study of blood T cell repertoires in COVID-19. Study information: Whether acute or convalescent, the COVID-19 samples came from the United States, Italy and Spain.

In the original analysis: Cell counts per sample came from amplifying reference gene primers. Method: immunoSEQ multiplex PCR; TCRdb's copy keeps in-frame clones and lacks some. V, J and clone size are those of that table, while D and trimming were read from the DNA. The sample includes around 300,000 clones, roughly nine tenths of them seen just once. The V end lost 1 base, the J end lost 1 base, and 4 bases lay between the germline ends. Per the germline V gene, CDR1 is SGHAT and CDR2 is FQNNGV. This CDR3 is built from 14 residues. Participants were placed into cohorts based on the clinical history they reported. This clone occurred a few times.

The chain combines TRBV11-2 with TRBJ2-2; unclear D gene. This receptor was identified in a woman between 50 and 59 years old who had recovered from COVID-19. Sample: PBMCs or T cells enriched from blood (not recorded which). The CDR3 reads CASSLVRNTGELFF. In nucleotides, the CDR3 is TGTGCCAGCAGCTTAGTCCGGAACACCGGGGAGCTGTTTTTT. Full variable domain (missing parts from reference TRBV11-2 and TRBJ2-2): EAGVAQSPRYKIIEKRQSVAFWCNPISGHATLYWYQQILGQGPKLLIQFQNNGVVDDSQLPKDRFSAERLKGVDSTLKIQPAKLEDSAVYLCASSLVRNTGELFFGEGSRLTVL.